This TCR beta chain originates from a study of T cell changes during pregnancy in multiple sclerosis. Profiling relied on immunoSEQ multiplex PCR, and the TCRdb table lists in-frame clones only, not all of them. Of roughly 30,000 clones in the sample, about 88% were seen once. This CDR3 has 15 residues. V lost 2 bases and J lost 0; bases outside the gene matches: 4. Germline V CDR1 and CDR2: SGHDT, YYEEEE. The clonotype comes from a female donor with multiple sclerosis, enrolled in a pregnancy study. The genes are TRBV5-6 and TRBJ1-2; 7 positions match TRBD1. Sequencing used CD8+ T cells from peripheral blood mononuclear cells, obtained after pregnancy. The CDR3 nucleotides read TGTGCCAGCAGCTTAGGGACAGAGACTAACTATGGCTACACCTTC. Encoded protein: CASSLGTETNYGYTF. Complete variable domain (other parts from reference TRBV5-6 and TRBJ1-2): DAGVTQSPTHLIKTRGQQVTLRCSPKSGHDTVSWYQQALGQGPQFIFQYYEEEERQRGNFPDRFSGHQFPNYSSELNVNALLLGDSALYLCASSLGTETNYGYTFGSGTRLTVV.